This T cell receptor beta chain stems from a study of cytomegalovirus exposure and HLA in healthy donors. The PCR made use of 60 Vbeta and 13 Jbeta primers. Study processing details: In a later analysis, of tens of millions of unique beta chains, about 11 million appeared in at least two donors. Repertoires were generated with immunoSEQ multiplex PCR, while TCRdb's copy carries only in-frame clones and drops some. From that table come the V and J calls and clone size; the DNA was used to work out D and trimming. Of roughly 140,000 clones in the sample, approximately 79% were seen once. Study-level points and caveats: One variant, a missense change in DCLRE1C, was linked in a later analysis to TCR beta V- and J-gene trimming. Being productive about 90% or about 30% of the time was typical of most TCR beta V segments in an earlier analysis. There were 160 or so TCR beta chains listed as cytomegalovirus-associated.

This clone was seen a few times. Its antigen is currently unknown. Specimen: PBMCs. The TCR originated in a female donor in good health and CMV-seronegative.

The CDR3 DNA follows: TGCAGCGTTGTGCCAGCGCGATCCACCTACGAGCAGTACTTC. Translated: CSVVPARSTYEQYF. The chain recombines TRBV29-1 with TRBJ2-7; D gene uncertain. V was pared by 4 bases and J by 2 bases, with 15 bases between. In germline, CDR1 is SQVTM, CDR2 ANQGSEA. The CDR3 consists of 14 residues.